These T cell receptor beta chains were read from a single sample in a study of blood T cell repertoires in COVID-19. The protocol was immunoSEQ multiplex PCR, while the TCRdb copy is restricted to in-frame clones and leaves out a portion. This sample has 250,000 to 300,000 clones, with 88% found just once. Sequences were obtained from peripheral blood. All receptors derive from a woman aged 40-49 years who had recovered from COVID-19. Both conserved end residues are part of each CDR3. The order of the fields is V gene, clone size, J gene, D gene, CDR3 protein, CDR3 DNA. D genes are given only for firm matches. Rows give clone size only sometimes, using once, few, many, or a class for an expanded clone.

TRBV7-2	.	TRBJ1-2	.	CASSLASGEVYGYTF	TGTGCCAGCAGCTTAGCCTCGGGGGAAGTTTATGGCTACACCTTC
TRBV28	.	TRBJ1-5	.	CASSPRQHSNQPQHF	TGTGCCAGCAGTCCTCGACAGCATAGCAATCAGCCCCAGCATTTT
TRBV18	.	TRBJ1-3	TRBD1	CASSLGTGRTNTIYF	TGTGCCAGCTCTCTAGGGACAGGCAGAACGAACACCATATATTTT
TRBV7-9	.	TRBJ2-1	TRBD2	CASSPSPPGGTNNEQFF	TGTGCCAGCAGCCCATCACCCCCGGGGGGGACTAACAATGAGCAGTTCTTC
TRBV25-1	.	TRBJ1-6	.	CASSESGVGPLHF	TGTGCCAGCAGTGAATCGGGGGTGGGGCCCCTCCACTTT
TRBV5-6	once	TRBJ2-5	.	CASSLGVGLQETQYF	TGTGCCAGCAGCTTGGGTGTGGGCCTCCAAGAGACCCAGTACTTC
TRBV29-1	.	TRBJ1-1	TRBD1	CSVRTGGFTEAFF	TGCAGCGTACGGACAGGGGGCTTTACTGAAGCTTTCTTT
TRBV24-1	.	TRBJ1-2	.	CATSARAEGDYGYTF	TGTGCCACCAGTGCCCGGGCCGAGGGGGACTATGGCTACACCTTC
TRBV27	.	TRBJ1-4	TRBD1	CASSPQGGREKLFF	TGTGCCAGCAGCCCACAGGGGGGTCGTGAAAAACTGTTTTTT
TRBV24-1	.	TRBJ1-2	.	CATSDLGRNYGYTF	TGTGCCACCAGTGATTTGGGTCGGAACTATGGCTACACCTTC
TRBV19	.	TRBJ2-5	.	CASSMAGFGGTQYF	TGTGCCAGTAGTATGGCAGGTTTCGGGGGGACCCAGTACTTC
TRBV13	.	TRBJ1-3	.	CASSREGRGGTIYF	TGTGCCAGCAGCCGAGAGGGCCGAGGGGGCACCATATATTTT
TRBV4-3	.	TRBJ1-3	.	CASSQDSLSGNTIYF	TGCGCCAGCAGCCAAGACAGTCTCTCTGGAAACACCATATATTTT
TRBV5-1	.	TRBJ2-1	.	CASSGGLQFNEQFF	TGCGCCAGCAGCGGGGGACTGCAATTCAATGAGCAGTTCTTC
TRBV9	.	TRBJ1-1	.	CASSVGIRGDTEAFF	TGTGCCAGCAGCGTGGGGATCAGGGGTGACACTGAAGCTTTCTTT
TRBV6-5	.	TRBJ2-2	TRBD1	CASSYWRQGYTGELFF	TGTGCCAGCAGTTACTGGCGACAGGGATACACCGGGGAGCTGTTTTTT
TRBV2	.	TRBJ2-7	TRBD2	CASREGGSYEQYF	TGTGCCAGCCGGGAGGGGGGCTCCTACGAGCAGTACTTC
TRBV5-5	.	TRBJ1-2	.	CASTTRGDNYGYTF	TGTGCCAGCACCACCCGCGGGGATAACTATGGCTACACCTTC
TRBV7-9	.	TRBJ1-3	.	CASSLGRAQGNTIYF	TGTGCCAGCAGCTTAGGCAGGGCCCAAGGAAACACCATATATTTT
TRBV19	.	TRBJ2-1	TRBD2	CASRKRDWYNEQFF	TGTGCCAGCCGAAAGCGGGACTGGTACAATGAGCAGTTCTTC
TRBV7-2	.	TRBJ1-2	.	CASSFGAGVSANYGYTF	TGTGCCAGCAGCTTTGGGGCAGGAGTCTCAGCTAACTATGGCTACACCTTC
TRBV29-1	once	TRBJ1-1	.	CSVEMGGNTEAFF	TGCAGCGTTGAGATGGGGGGAAACACTGAAGCTTTCTTT
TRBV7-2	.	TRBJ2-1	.	CASSGSGPYNEQFF	TGTGCCAGCAGTGGTAGCGGCCCCTACAATGAGCAGTTCTTC
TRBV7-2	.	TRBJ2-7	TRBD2	CASSLGLAGTYEQYF	TGTGCCAGCAGCCTCGGACTAGCGGGAACCTACGAGCAGTACTTC
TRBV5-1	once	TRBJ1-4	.	CASTPGRAGEKLFF	TGCGCCAGCACGCCGGGGCGCGCGGGGGAAAAACTGTTTTTT